A single sample is the source of the 27 T cell receptor beta chains below, sequenced in a study of T cells after yellow fever vaccination. MiXCR, applied by TCRdb to the 5' RACE reads, yields one record per CDR3 protein. The table lists approximately 160,000 distinct CDR3 sequences, about 6.2% of them singletons. The source was CD4+ T cells sorted from PBMCs, collected on the day of the first yellow fever vaccination. Receptor source: a man between 18 and 35 years old who received the YFV17D yellow fever vaccine.

V is TRBV18 and J is TRBJ1-2, with D unclear. Germline V gene data show CDR1 as KGHSH and CDR2 as LQKENI. V dropped 0 bases and J dropped 8 bases, with 10 bases sitting between them. This CDR3 has 13 amino acids. The CDR3: CASSPPPGFGYTF. The CDR3, as DNA: TGTGCCAGCTCACCACCCCCAGGCTTCGGCTACACCTTC. Together with reference TRBV18 and TRBJ1-2, the CDR3 gives the full variable domain: NAGVMQNPRHLVRRRGQEARLRCSPMKGHSHVYWYRQLPEEGLKFMVYLQKENIIDESGMPKERFSAEFPKEGPSILRIQQVVRGDSAAYFCASSPPPGFGYTFGSGTRLTVV.

The V and J genes are TRBV7-2 and TRBJ2-1; D is perhaps TRBD2 (5 bases). V lost 7 bases and J 6 bases, leaving 10 bases between the germline ends. This CDR3 region has 12 residues. Germline V gene lookup returns CDR1 SGHTA and CDR2 FQGNSA. CDR3: CASTRLFNEQFF. The CDR3 DNA reads as TGTGCCAGCACCAGACTATTCAATGAGCAGTTCTTC.

In its sample, this clonotype was seen many times. The chain couples TRBV5-6 to TRBJ2-2; weak D call: TRBD1 (6 bases). The CDR3 consists of 15 residues. Trimming cost V 4 bases and J 4 bases, with 14 bases left between them. The germline CDR1 and CDR2 sequences are SGHDT and YYEEEE. The CDR3 reads CASSDLGGPTGELFF. Written as DNA, the CDR3 is TGTGCCAGCAGCGATCTTGGGGGCCCCACCGGGGAGCTGTTTTTT. The full variable domain, its missing parts supplied by reference TRBV5-6 and TRBJ2-2, is DAGVTQSPTHLIKTRGQQVTLRCSPKSGHDTVSWYQQALGQGPQFIFQYYEEEERQRGNFPDRFSGHQFPNYSSELNVNALLLGDSALYLCASSDLGGPTGELFFGEGSRLTVL.

The table lists this clonotype with many counts. The V and J genes are TRBV7-2 and TRBJ1-1; D may be TRBD1 (6 bases). Germline V CDR1 and CDR2: SGHTA, FQGNSA. Trimming left V 0 bases short and J 2 bases short, with 13 bases between. This CDR3 contains 16 residues. Here the CDR3 reads CASSLARRGANTEAFF. For the CDR3, the DNA is TGTGCCAGCAGCTTAGCAAGGCGGGGGGCAAACACTGAAGCTTTCTTT.

This CDR3 reads CASSLSNPVSGYTF. DNA for the CDR3: TGTGCCAGCAGCTTGTCCAACCCTGTTAGCGGCTACACCTTC. The chain is built from TRBV5-6 and TRBJ1-2; D is unclear. Germline CDR1 and CDR2: SGHDT and YYEEEE. The CDR3 covers 14 residues. V shed 1 base and J shed 8 bases, with 15 bases lying between them.

In its sample, this clonotype was seen a few times. The genes are TRBV6-5 and TRBJ1-6, with 9 bases matching TRBD1. V lost 6 bases, J lost 4 bases, and 4 bases stayed unmatched. The CDR3 consists of 15 residues. CDR1 and CDR2 from the germline V gene are MNHEY and SVGAGI. CDR3 in DNA: TGTGCCAGCAGGGGACAGGGATATTATAATTCACCCCTCCACTTT. Translating it yields CASRGQGYYNSPLHF.

This clonotype was recorded at least ten times. The rearrangement uses TRBV12-3 or TRBV12-4 and TRBJ1-6; tentative D call: TRBD1 (5 bases). The V and J ends lost 3 bases and 15 bases respectively, with 12 bases between them. This CDR3 has 12 residues. This chain's CDR3 is CASSFGSGILHF. As DNA, the CDR3 is TGTGCCAGCAGTTTTGGATCAGGGATCCTCCACTTT.

In this sample, this clonotype turned up many times. The genes are TRBV18 and TRBJ1-6, with D uncertain. CDR1 and CDR2 from the germline V gene are KGHSH and LQKENI. The CDR3 contains 15 residues. V was shortened by 3 bases and J by 14 bases, with 20 bases between the two germline ends. This CDR3 is CASSPGGVEKMSLHF. The CDR3, as DNA: TGTGCCAGCTCACCCGGCGGCGTGGAAAAAATGTCCCTCCACTTT.

This clonotype was seen ten or more times. The rearrangement joins TRBV20-1 to TRBJ1-1; 10 bases line up with TRBD1. V shed 3 bases, J shed 0 bases, and the junction held 1 base outside the gene matches. Germline CDR1 is DFQATT and CDR2 is SNEGSKA (reference sequence). CDR3 length equals 14 residues. The CDR3 loop is CSARTGGLNTEAFF. The CDR3 DNA reads TGCAGTGCTAGGACAGGGGGCCTGAACACTGAAGCTTTCTTT.

This clonotype was detected many times. V and J are TRBV6-5 and TRBJ2-7; TRBD1 aligns across 7 bases. The CDR3 spans 14 residues. The germline V gene encodes CDR1 MNHEY and CDR2 SVGAGI. V lost 5 bases, J lost 3 bases, and 7 bases stayed unmatched. The DNA for the CDR3 is TGTGCCAGCAGTACGGACAGGAGCAGCTACGAGCAGTACTTC. Its translation: CASSTDRSSYEQYF.

The chain recombines TRBV12-3 or TRBV12-4 with TRBJ1-2; no clear D gene. CDR3 length: 14 residues. V lost 2 bases and J 0 bases, leaving 7 bases between the germline ends. The CDR3 spells CASSLWGANYGYTF. Written as DNA, the CDR3 is TGTGCCAGCAGTTTATGGGGAGCTAACTATGGCTACACCTTC.

This clonotype has ten or more counts. The rearrangement joins TRBV6-5 to TRBJ2-7; possible D gene TRBD2, 6 bases. Germline CDR1 MNHEY, CDR2 SVGAGI. The CDR3 loop spans 13 amino acids. Trimming shortened V by 6 bases and J by 6 bases, and 15 bases separated the two germline ends. CDR3: CASSKLAALEQYF. The CDR3 nucleotides are TGTGCCAGCAGCAAACTAGCCGCCCTCGAGCAGTACTTC.

The chain links TRBV4-1 to TRBJ1-4; TRBD1 might be the D (5 bases). This CDR3 region has 15 residues. CDR1 and CDR2 from the germline V gene are MGHRA and YSYEKL. The ends were cut back, 8 bases at V and 5 bases at J, with 18 bases in the middle. CDR3 sequence: CASCPQGADNEKLFF. The CDR3 DNA is TGCGCCAGCTGTCCCCAGGGAGCCGACAATGAAAAACTGTTTTTT.

A remark on this clonotype: This may stem from a read error, because a much larger clone lies one nucleotide away. The rearrangement links TRBV7-3 to TRBJ2-1; unclear D gene. Trimming took off 1 base at V and 5 bases at J, with 9 bases between the two ends. This CDR3 is 14 amino acids long. The germline V gene has CDR1 SGHTA and CDR2 FQGTGA. Here the CDR3 reads CASSLSSLHNEQFF. DNA for the CDR3: TGTGCCAGCAGCTTAAGCTCGCTCCACAATGAGCAGTTCTTC.

On this clonotype itself: A read error may explain this, as a much larger clone is one base away. J is TRBJ2-7 and V is TRBV12-3 or TRBV12-4; D perhaps matches TRBD2 (5 bases). The CDR3 is made up of 14 amino acids. Trimming took off 6 bases at V and 1 base at J, with 13 bases between the two ends. This chain's CDR3 is CASSGVAVSYEQYF. In nucleotides, the CDR3 is TGTGCCAGCAGCGGGGTGGCCGTTTCCTACGAGCAGTACTTC.

This clonotype occurred many times. The CDR3 spells CASSQDGGGTEAFF. The CDR3 bases are TGTGCCAGCAGCCAAGACGGGGGGGGCACTGAAGCTTTCTTT. The rearrangement uses TRBV7-9 and TRBJ1-1, with D possibly matching TRBD1 (5 bases). Germline V gene sequence: CDR1 SEHNR, CDR2 FQNEAQ (reference sequence). The V and J ends lost 5 bases and 4 bases respectively, with 14 bases between them. The CDR3 spans 14 residues.

This clonotype was recorded only once. The chain uses TRBV2 and TRBJ1-5; possible D gene TRBD1, 6 bases. CDR1 SNHLY and CDR2 FYNNEI come from the germline V gene. The CDR3 totals 12 residues. V dropped 6 bases and J dropped 11 bases, with 14 bases sitting between them. The CDR3 bases are TGTGCCAGCAGGCAGGGGATGGAGACCCAGCATTTT. Its translation: CASRQGMETQHF.

The table lists this clonotype with many counts. This sequence joins TRBV24-1 and TRBJ2-7; 11 nucleotides agree with TRBD1. The J segment lost 3 bases and the V segment lost 1 base, leaving 10 bases of the junction unmatched. CDR1 is KGHDR, CDR2 SFDVKD, per germline. The CDR3 totals 18 residues. This CDR3 is CATSDFDLRDRGFYEQYF. The CDR3 DNA is TGTGCCACCAGTGATTTTGACCTTCGGGACAGGGGGTTCTACGAGCAGTACTTC.

In this sample, this clonotype turned up a few times. The chain joins TRBV11-2 to TRBJ2-7, with TRBD1 as a possible D gene (5 bases). The CDR3 has 12 residues. V was clipped by 3 bases and J by 11 bases, with 14 bases between them. Germline V gene data show CDR1 as SGHAT and CDR2 as FQNNGV. CDR3 nucleotides: TGTGCCAGCAGCTTCCCGGGTTCCAGGGAGTACTTC. The encoded protein is CASSFPGSREYF.

This clonotype was counted many times. The V gene is TRBV20-1, the J gene TRBJ2-2; D ambiguous. The germline gives CDR1 DFQATT, CDR2 SNEGSKA (reference sequence). Trimming removed 6 bases from V and 5 bases from J, with 10 bases in between. The CDR3 loop spans 12 amino acids. The CDR3 DNA is TGCAGTGCCCCGGAAGTAACCGGGGAGCTGTTTTTT. Amino acids: CSAPEVTGELFF.

Many counts were recorded for this clonotype. This chain links TRBV4-3 with TRBJ2-2; TRBD2 might be the D (6 bases). This CDR3 region has 18 residues. Per germline, CDR1 LGHNA and CDR2 YSLEER. The ends were cut back, 4 bases at V and 2 bases at J, with 20 bases in the middle. In nucleotides, the CDR3 is TGCGCCAGCAGCCTACGCCCGGTGGTAGCGGAAAACACCGGGGAGCTGTTTTTT. It translates to CASSLRPVVAENTGELFF.

This clonotype was detected a few times. The chain has TRBV7-8 and TRBJ2-2; D is undetermined. Per germline, CDR1 SGHVS and CDR2 FQNEAQ. This CDR3 is 17 amino acids long. V was cut by 2 bases and J by 0 bases, with 13 bases left in between. The CDR3 region is CASSLRKAGPNTGELFF. In DNA form, the CDR3 reads TGTGCCAGCAGCTTAAGAAAGGCAGGTCCGAACACCGGGGAGCTGTTTTTT.

The genes are TRBV4-3 and TRBJ1-4; TRBD1 is a possible D gene (6 bases). With 2 bases removed from V and 6 bases from J, the gap between germline ends came to 16 bases. Germline-derived CDR1 and CDR2 are LGHNA and YSLEER. This CDR3 spans 16 amino acids. The CDR3 reads CASSQRPHRADEKLFF. In DNA, the CDR3 is TGCGCCAGCAGCCAAAGGCCCCACAGGGCTGATGAAAAACTGTTTTTT.

The CDR3 loop is CSARDRRGGAYGYTF. CDR3 sequence (DNA): TGCAGTGCTAGAGATCGCCGGGGGGGTGCCTATGGCTACACCTTC. The chain recombines TRBV20-1 with TRBJ1-2, with D tentatively TRBD1 (5 bases). V lost 0 bases to trimming and J lost 4 bases, with 15 bases between them. The CDR3 runs 15 residues. Germline assignment: CDR1 DFQATT and CDR2 SNEGSKA (reference sequence).

The rearrangement joins TRBV12-3 or TRBV12-4 to TRBJ1-2; D might be TRBD1 (5 bases). V gave up 3 bases and J gave up 7 bases, with 15 bases separating them. The CDR3 runs to 14 residues. CDR3 sequence: CASSFNNNGGGYTF. Written as DNA, the CDR3 is TGTGCCAGCAGTTTTAACAACAATGGGGGTGGCTACACCTTC.

This clonotype was seen at least ten times. The chain uses TRBV5-1 and TRBJ1-2; a possible D gene is TRBD1 (5 bases). The ends were cut back, 4 bases at V and 4 bases at J, with 11 bases in the middle. The germline V gene encodes CDR1 SGHRS and CDR2 YFSETQ. The CDR3 has 13 residues. CDR3 coding DNA: TGCGCCAGCAGCCTACAGGAGGTCTATGGCTACACCTTC. Its protein product is CASSLQEVYGYTF.

This clonotype was counted a few times. This chain joins TRBV4-1 and TRBJ1-1; TRBD1 matches at 8 bases. CDR1 and CDR2 (germline): MGHRA, YSYEKL. This CDR3 has 13 residues. Unmatched junction bases numbered 8, after V lost 6 bases and J lost 8 bases. The CDR3 is CASRPQGAAEAFF. In nucleotides, the CDR3 is TGCGCCAGCAGGCCTCAGGGGGCGGCAGAAGCTTTCTTT.